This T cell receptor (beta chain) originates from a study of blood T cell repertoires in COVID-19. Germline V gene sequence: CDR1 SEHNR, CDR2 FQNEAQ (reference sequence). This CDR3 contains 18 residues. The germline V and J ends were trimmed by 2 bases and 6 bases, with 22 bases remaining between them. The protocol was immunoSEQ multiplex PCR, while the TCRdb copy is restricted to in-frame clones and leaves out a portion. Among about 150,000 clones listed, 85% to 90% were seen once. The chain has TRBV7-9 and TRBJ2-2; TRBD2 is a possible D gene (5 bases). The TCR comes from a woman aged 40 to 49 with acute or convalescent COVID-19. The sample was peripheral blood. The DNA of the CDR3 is TGTGCCAGCAGCTTATTTGGCTTGAGGGTCAGTCCCCCCGGGGAGCTGTTTTTT. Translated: CASSLFGLRVSPPGELFF.